The clone carrying this TCR beta chain showed up just once. Its specificity is unknown. These data originate in a study of T cells in localized non-small cell lung cancer. This table comes from immunoSEQ multiplex PCR, and its TCRdb copy is limited to in-frame clones, with some not included. The repertoire has about 36,000 clones, roughly 85% of them found once; the top ten carry approximately 7.2%. Regarding the study as a whole: Of the top 100 tumor clones, median around 55 were in adjacent lung, 25 to 35 among its top 100. Heterogeneity remains possible because sequencing was limited to only one tumor region. Overall survival was longer when the density of T cells in the blood was higher. Tumor showed lower T cell clonality than uninvolved adjacent lung, where it was highest.

This sequence originates from a woman between 35 and 75 years old with stage I lung adenocarcinoma. The sequencing used peripheral blood, collected before any cancer treatment.

The CDR3 spells CASSRARQGSGNTIYF. The CDR3 DNA is TGTGCCAGCAGCCGCGCAAGACAGGGCTCTGGAAACACCATATATTTT. The chain employs TRBV5-6 and TRBJ1-3; 7 positions agree with TRBD1. The V segment lost 4 bases and the J segment 0 bases; nucleotides outside the gene matches: 7. CDR1 is SGHDT and CDR2 is YYEEEE in the germline V gene. The CDR3 loop spans 16 amino acids.